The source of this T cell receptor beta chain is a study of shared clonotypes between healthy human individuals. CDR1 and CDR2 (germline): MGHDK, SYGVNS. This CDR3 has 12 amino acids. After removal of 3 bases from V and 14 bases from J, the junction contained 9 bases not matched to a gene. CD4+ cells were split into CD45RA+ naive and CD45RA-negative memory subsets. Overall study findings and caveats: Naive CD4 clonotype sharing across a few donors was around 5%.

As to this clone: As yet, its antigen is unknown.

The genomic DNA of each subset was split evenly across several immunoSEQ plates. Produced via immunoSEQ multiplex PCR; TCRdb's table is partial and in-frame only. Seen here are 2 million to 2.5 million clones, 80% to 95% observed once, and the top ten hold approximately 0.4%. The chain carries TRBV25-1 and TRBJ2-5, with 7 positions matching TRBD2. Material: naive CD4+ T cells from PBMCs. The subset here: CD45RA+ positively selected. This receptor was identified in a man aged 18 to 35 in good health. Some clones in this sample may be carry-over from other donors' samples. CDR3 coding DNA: TGTGCCAGCAGTGACCTTTCTGGGGAGGGTTACTTC. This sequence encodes CASSDLSGEGYF. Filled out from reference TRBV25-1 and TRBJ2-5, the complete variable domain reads EADIYQTPRYLVIGTGKKITLECSQTMGHDKMYWYQQDPGMELHLIHYSYGVNSTEKGDLSSESTVSRIRTEHFPLTLESARPSHTSQYLCASSDLSGEGYFGPGTRLLVL.